The rows below give T cell receptor beta chains drawn from one sample of a study of beta chain features in type 1 diabetes. Repertoires were generated with immunoSEQ multiplex PCR, while TCRdb's copy carries only in-frame clones and drops some. The data contain 600,000 to 700,000 clones, approximately 13% of them seen just once; the ten biggest clones take up 0.095% to 0.15%. The specimen sequenced was naive CD4+ T cells from blood. These receptors were collected from a man under 40 with type 1 diabetes. CDR3s include the opening cysteine and the closing phenylalanine or tryptophan. The order of the fields is CDR3 length, J gene, V gene, D gene, clone size, CDR3 protein, CDR3 DNA. A D gene is named only where the DNA matches it firmly. Part of the rows lack a size; the others show once, few, many or a class for expanded clones.

>15|TRBJ2-3|TRBV30|NA|NA
CAWSVRVGGTDTQYF
TGTGCCTGGAGTGTACGGGTTGGAGGCACAGATACGCAGTATTTT
>14|TRBJ2-7|TRBV7-2|NA|few
CASSLVESAYEQYF
TGTGCCAGCAGCTTAGTCGAGTCCGCCTACGAGCAGTACTTC
>14|TRBJ2-7|TRBV5-1|NA|NA
CASSLLQGLDEQYF
TGCGCCAGCAGCTTGCTACAGGGTCTAGACGAGCAGTACTTC
>15|TRBJ2-6|TRBV4-2|NA|NA
CASSLRGSGANVLTF
TGTGCCAGCAGCCTCAGGGGCTCTGGGGCCAACGTCCTGACTTTC
>15|TRBJ2-1|TRBV7-3|NA|few
CASSLTPAAYNEQFF
TGTGCCAGCAGCTTAACCCCGGCAGCCTACAATGAGCAGTTCTTC
>19|TRBJ2-2|TRBV7-8|NA|NA
CASSDTWDWQASNTGELFF
TGTGCCAGCAGCGATACTTGGGACTGGCAGGCGTCGAACACCGGGGAGCTGTTTTTT
>18|TRBJ2-5|TRBV7-9|NA|NA
CASSLGSDPTLGQETQYF
TGTGCCAGCAGCTTAGGGTCGGACCCTACTCTGGGCCAAGAGACCCAGTACTTC
>15|TRBJ2-5|TRBV7-9|TRBD1|NA
CASRGDRDNQETQYF
TGTGCCAGCAGGGGGGACAGGGACAACCAAGAGACCCAGTACTTC
>16|TRBJ2-1|TRBV10-3|NA|NA
CAIRKGDGNSYNEQFF
TGTGCCATCAGGAAGGGGGACGGAAACTCCTACAATGAGCAGTTCTTC
>15|TRBJ1-2|TRBV4-3|TRBD1|NA
CASRPRTGGTYGYTF
TGCGCCAGCAGACCCAGGACAGGGGGCACCTATGGCTACACCTTC
>15|TRBJ1-5|TRBV30|NA|few
CAWSPPGGGNQPQHF
TGTGCCTGGAGTCCCCCTGGGGGAGGGAATCAGCCCCAGCATTTT
>12|TRBJ1-1|TRBV29-1|NA|few
CSVTRSRAEAFF
TGCAGCGTCACAAGGAGCAGGGCTGAAGCTTTCTTT
>17|TRBJ2-3|TRBV13|TRBD2|NA
CASSPHKAGGGADTQYF
TGTGCCAGCAGCCCTCATAAGGCGGGGGGAGGTGCAGATACGCAGTATTTT
>15|TRBJ2-3|TRBV7-9|TRBD1|few
CASSPLTGGRDTQYF
TGTGCCAGCAGCCCCCTGACAGGGGGCAGAGATACGCAGTATTTT
>17|TRBJ1-2|TRBV5-4|NA|NA
CASTGWRGRGGDYGYTF
TGTGCCAGCACCGGGTGGAGGGGCCGAGGGGGGGACTATGGCTACACCTTC
>15|TRBJ2-7|TRBV10-3|TRBD1|NA
CAIGPGQGISYEQYF
TGTGCCATCGGCCCGGGACAGGGAATTTCCTACGAGCAGTACTTC
>14|TRBJ2-2|TRBV15|NA|NA
CATSRDGGRGELFF
TGTGCCACCAGCAGAGATGGGGGAAGAGGGGAGCTGTTTTTT
>14|TRBJ2-5|TRBV4-3|NA|NA
CASSQDVTQETQYF
TGCGCCAGCAGCCAAGATGTCACTCAAGAGACCCAGTACTTC
>15|TRBJ2-3|TRBV2|TRBD1|NA
CASSQQGIRTDTQYF
TGTGCCAGCAGTCAACAGGGGATCCGGACAGATACGCAGTATTTT
>14|TRBJ2-7|TRBV7-2|TRBD1|few
CASSFGQGSYEQYF
TGTGCCAGCAGCTTCGGACAGGGCTCCTACGAGCAGTACTTC
>16|TRBJ2-3|TRBV4-3|NA|few
CASSQDRGGDTDTQYF
TGCGCCAGCAGCCAAGATCGGGGCGGGGACACAGATACGCAGTATTTT
>13|TRBJ1-1|TRBV6-5|TRBD1|few
CASSYSTGTEAFF
TGTGCCAGCAGTTACTCGACAGGGACTGAAGCTTTCTTT
>15|TRBJ2-7|TRBV6-1|TRBD2|NA
CASSAPGLPRPEQYF
TGTGCCAGCAGTGCCCCGGGACTACCCAGGCCAGAGCAGTACTTC
>13|TRBJ2-5|TRBV9|TRBD1|NA
CASSPGQGKTQYF
TGTGCCAGCAGCCCGGGACAGGGGAAGACCCAGTACTTC
>16|TRBJ1-1|TRBV25-1|NA|few
CASSEYQGQGNTEAFF
TGTGCCAGCAGTGAATATCAGGGGCAGGGGAACACTGAAGCTTTCTTT
>14|TRBJ2-3|TRBV10-3|NA|few
CAIRPGGGTDTQYF
TGTGCCATCAGGCCTGGCGGGGGCACAGATACGCAGTATTTT
>16|TRBJ1-2|TRBV27|NA|NA
CASSLSTGAVVYGYTF
TGTGCCAGCAGTTTATCGACGGGTGCCGTGGTCTATGGCTACACCTTC
>13|TRBJ2-6|TRBV6-5|NA|few
CASRKTGLNVLTF
TGTGCCAGCAGGAAGACAGGCCTCAACGTCCTGACTTTC
>13|TRBJ1-1|TRBV9|NA|NA
CASSGAERTEAFF
TGTGCCAGCAGCGGGGCAGAGCGCACTGAAGCTTTCTTT
>15|TRBJ1-3|TRBV7-2|NA|few
CASSLGGSSGNTIYF
TGTGCCAGCAGCTTAGGTGGATCCTCTGGAAACACCATATATTTT
>13|TRBJ2-7|TRBV29-1|TRBD1|few
CSVSGQGLREQYF
TGCAGCGTTTCGGGACAGGGGCTACGCGAGCAGTACTTC
>17|TRBJ2-7|TRBV5-4|TRBD1|few
CASSLGGQGVIGYEQYF
TGTGCCAGCAGCTTGGGGGGACAGGGAGTAATTGGATACGAGCAGTACTTC
>13|TRBJ1-5|TRBV4-3|NA|NA
CASSQDRAQPQHF
TGCGCCAGCAGCCAAGACCGGGCTCAGCCCCAGCATTTT
>17|TRBJ2-2|TRBV4-3|TRBD2|few
CASSQGLAGVSAGELFF
TGCGCCAGCAGCCAAGGACTAGCGGGGGTGTCGGCCGGGGAGCTGTTTTTT
>15|TRBJ2-2|TRBV18|NA|NA
CASSPRDSNTGELFF
TGTGCCAGCTCACCGCGGGACAGTAACACCGGGGAGCTGTTTTTT
>16|TRBJ2-1|TRBV5-6|NA|NA
CASSLAASATYNEQFF
TGTGCCAGCAGCTTGGCGGCTAGCGCCACCTACAATGAGCAGTTCTTC
>15|TRBJ2-7|TRBV29-1|NA|NA
CSVPAGVSSRYEQYF
TGCAGCGTTCCGGCCGGGGTCTCGTCTCGGTACGAGCAGTACTTC
>15|TRBJ1-2|TRBV11-2|NA|NA
CASSLERSAGNGYTF
TGTGCCAGCAGCTTAGAGCGGTCGGCAGGGAATGGCTACACCTTC
>13|TRBJ2-1|TRBV6-4|TRBD1|NA
CASSADRVGEQFF
TGTGCCAGCAGTGCAGACAGGGTAGGAGAGCAGTTCTTC
>15|TRBJ2-2|TRBV12-5|NA|few
CASGLPTVNTGELFF
TGTGCTAGTGGTCTCCCGACGGTGAACACCGGGGAGCTGTTTTTT
>14|TRBJ1-1|TRBV7-9|NA|few
CASSLLGLNTEAFF
TGTGCCAGCAGCTTACTAGGGTTGAACACTGAAGCTTTCTTT
>19|TRBJ2-6|TRBV5-1|TRBD1|NA
CASSLDPMGQGSGANVLTF
TGCGCCAGCAGCTTGGATCCCATGGGACAGGGTTCCGGGGCCAACGTCCTGACTTTC
>14|TRBJ2-5|TRBV9|TRBD2|few
CASSVRGGQETQYF
TGTGCCAGCAGCGTTCGGGGGGGCCAAGAGACCCAGTACTTC
>15|TRBJ2-2|TRBV7-9|NA|few
CASSTLSANTGELFF
TGTGCCAGCAGTACCCTAAGCGCGAACACCGGGGAGCTGTTTTTT
>14|TRBJ2-5|TRBV2|TRBD1|NA
CASTRRQGAETQYF
TGTGCCAGCACCCGGCGGCAGGGGGCGGAGACCCAGTACTTC
>15|TRBJ1-4|TRBV28|TRBD1|few
CASSPLTGGNEKLFF
TGTGCCAGCAGTCCCCTGACAGGGGGTAATGAAAAACTGTTTTTT
>16|TRBJ2-7|TRBV11-1|TRBD2|NA
CASSLGLASNPYEQYF
TGTGCCAGCAGCTTGGGACTAGCGTCGAATCCCTACGAGCAGTACTTC
>13|TRBJ2-7|TRBV6-5|NA|NA
CASSPGTSSEQYF
TGTGCCAGCAGTCCAGGGACCTCCTCCGAGCAGTACTTC
>14|TRBJ1-2|TRBV14|NA|few
CASSQDMKSYGYTF
TGTGCCAGCAGCCAAGATATGAAGTCCTATGGCTACACCTTC
>13|TRBJ1-2|TRBV7-2|NA|NA
CASSSTLSGGYTF
TGTGCCAGCAGCTCGACACTATCCGGCGGCTACACCTTC
>14|TRBJ1-1|TRBV6-5|NA|NA
CASRPFDRWTEAFF
TGTGCCAGCAGACCATTTGACAGGTGGACTGAAGCTTTCTTT
>16|TRBJ1-5|TRBV7-2|TRBD1|NA
CASSYIQGAGNQPQHF
TGTGCCAGCAGTTACATACAGGGGGCCGGCAATCAGCCCCAGCATTTT
>14|TRBJ2-5|TRBV7-9|NA|NA
CASSPPGPRETQYF
TGTGCCAGCAGCCCGCCGGGACCTCGGGAGACCCAGTACTTC
>14|TRBJ1-1|TRBV29-1|TRBD1|few
CSGRTGTANTEAFF
TGCAGCGGAAGAACCGGGACAGCCAACACTGAAGCTTTCTTT
>16|TRBJ1-5|TRBV6-1|NA|NA
CASSEGISTINQPQHF
TGTGCCAGCAGTGAAGGGATCAGTACCATCAATCAGCCCCAGCATTTT